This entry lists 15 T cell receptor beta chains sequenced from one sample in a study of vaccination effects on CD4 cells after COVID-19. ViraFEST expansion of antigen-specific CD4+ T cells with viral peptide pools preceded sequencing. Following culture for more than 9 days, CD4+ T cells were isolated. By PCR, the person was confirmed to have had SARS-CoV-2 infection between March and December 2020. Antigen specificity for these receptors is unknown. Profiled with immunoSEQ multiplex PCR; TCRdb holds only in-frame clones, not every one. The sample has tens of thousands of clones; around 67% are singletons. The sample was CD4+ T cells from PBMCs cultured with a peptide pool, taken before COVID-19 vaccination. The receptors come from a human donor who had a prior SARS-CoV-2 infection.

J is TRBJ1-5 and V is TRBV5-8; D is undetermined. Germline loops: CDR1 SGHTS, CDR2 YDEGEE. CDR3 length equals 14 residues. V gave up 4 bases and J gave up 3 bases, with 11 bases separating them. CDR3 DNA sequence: TGTGCCAGCAGCGACGGACCAGTCAATCAGCCCCAGCATTTT. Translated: CASSDGPVNQPQHF.

CDR3 sequence reads: CASSVGQGSSYNEQFF. The CDR3 region has the DNA TGTGCCAGCAGCGTAGGACAGGGGAGCTCCTACAATGAGCAGTTCTTC. The chain joins TRBV9 to TRBJ2-1; 8 nucleotides match TRBD1. Losses at the gene ends were 0 bases for V and 0 bases for J; bases not matched to a gene: 2. Germline V gives CDR1 SGDLS, CDR2 YYNGEE. The CDR3 contains 16 residues.

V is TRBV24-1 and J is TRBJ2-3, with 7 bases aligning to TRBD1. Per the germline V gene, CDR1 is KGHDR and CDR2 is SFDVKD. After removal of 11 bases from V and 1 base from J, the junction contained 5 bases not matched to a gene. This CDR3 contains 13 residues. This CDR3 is CAIQGWGTDTQYF. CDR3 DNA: TGTGCCATACAGGGGTGGGGCACAGATACGCAGTATTTT.

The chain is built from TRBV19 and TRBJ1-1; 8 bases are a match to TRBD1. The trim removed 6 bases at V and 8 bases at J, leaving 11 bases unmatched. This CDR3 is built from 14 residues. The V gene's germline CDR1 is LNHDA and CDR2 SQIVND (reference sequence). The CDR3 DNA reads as TGTGCCAGTAGAGTGGGGGCAGGGGGCACCGAAGCTTTCTTT. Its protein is CASRVGAGGTEAFF.

The CDR3 coding sequence is TGTGCCAGCAATGGGGGCAGGGATCAGCCCCAGCATTTT. Its translation: CASNGGRDQPQHF. The rearrangement links TRBV7-8 to TRBJ1-5; maybe TRBD1 (6 bases). V dropped 7 bases and J dropped 5 bases, with 12 bases sitting between them. This CDR3 spans 13 amino acids. Germline loops: CDR1 SGHVS, CDR2 FQNEAQ.

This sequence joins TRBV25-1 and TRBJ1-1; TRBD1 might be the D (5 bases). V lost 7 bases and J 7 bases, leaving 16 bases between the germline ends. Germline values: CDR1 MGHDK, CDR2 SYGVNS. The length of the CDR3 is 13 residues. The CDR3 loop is CASTGTAAFEAFF. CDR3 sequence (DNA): TGTGCCAGCACCGGGACGGCGGCTTTTGAAGCTTTCTTT.

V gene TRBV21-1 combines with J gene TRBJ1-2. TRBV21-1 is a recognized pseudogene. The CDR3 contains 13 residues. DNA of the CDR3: TGTGCCAGCAGCTCCTTCCCTGGGTATGGCTACACCTTC. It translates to CASSSFPGYGYTF.

The CDR3 coding sequence is TGTGCCAGCAGAAGCATGAACACTGAAGCTTTCTTT. Its translation is CASRSMNTEAFF. This sequence joins TRBV3-1 (or the pseudogene TRBV3-2) and TRBJ1-1; D not certain. This CDR3 spans 12 amino acids. The germline gives CDR1 LGHDT, CDR2 YNNKEL (reference sequence). Trimming stripped 6 bases from V and 0 bases from J, with 5 bases between.

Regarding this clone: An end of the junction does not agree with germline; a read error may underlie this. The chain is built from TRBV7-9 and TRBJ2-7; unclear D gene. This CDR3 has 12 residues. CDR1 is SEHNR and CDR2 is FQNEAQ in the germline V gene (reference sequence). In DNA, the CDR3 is TGTGCCAGCAGCATACCCGGGTACGGGCAGTACTTC. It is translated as CASSIPGYGQYF.

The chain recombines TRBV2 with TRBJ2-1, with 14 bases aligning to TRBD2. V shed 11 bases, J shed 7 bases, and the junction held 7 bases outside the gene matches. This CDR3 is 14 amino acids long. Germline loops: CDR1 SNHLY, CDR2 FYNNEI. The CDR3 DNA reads TGTGCCGCCCGGACTAGCGGGAGGTTTAATGAGCAGTTCTTC. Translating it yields CAARTSGRFNEQFF.

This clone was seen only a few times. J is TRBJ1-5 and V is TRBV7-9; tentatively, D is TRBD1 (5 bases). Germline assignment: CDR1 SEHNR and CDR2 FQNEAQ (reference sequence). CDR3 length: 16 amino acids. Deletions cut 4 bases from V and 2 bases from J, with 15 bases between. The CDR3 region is CASSSGEVVGNQPQHF. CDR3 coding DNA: TGTGCCAGCAGCTCGGGGGAGGTGGTGGGCAATCAGCCCCAGCATTTT. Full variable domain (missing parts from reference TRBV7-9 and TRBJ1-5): DTGVSQNPRHKITKRGQNVTFRCDPISEHNRLYWYRQTLGQGPEFLTYFQNEAQLEKSRLLSDRFSAERPKGSFSTLEIQRTEQGDSAMYLCASSSGEVVGNQPQHFGDGTRLSIL.

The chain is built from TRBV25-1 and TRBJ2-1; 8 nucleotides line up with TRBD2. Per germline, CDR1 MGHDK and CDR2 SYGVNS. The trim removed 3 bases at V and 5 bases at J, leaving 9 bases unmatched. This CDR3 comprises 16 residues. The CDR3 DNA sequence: TGTGCCAGCAGTGACCGAGCGGGAGATAGGGACAATGAGCAGTTCTTC. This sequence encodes CASSDRAGDRDNEQFF.

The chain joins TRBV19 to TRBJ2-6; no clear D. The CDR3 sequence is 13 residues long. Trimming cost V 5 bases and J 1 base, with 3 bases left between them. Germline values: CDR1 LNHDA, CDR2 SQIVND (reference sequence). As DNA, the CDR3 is TGTGCCAGTAGTTTTTCTGGGGCCAACGTCCTGACTTTC. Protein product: CASSFSGANVLTF. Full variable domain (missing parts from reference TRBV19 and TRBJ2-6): DGGITQSPKYLFRKEGQNVTLSCEQNLNHDAMYWYRQDPGQGLRLIYYSQIVNDFQKGDIAEGYSVSREKKESFPLTVTSAQKNPTAFYLCASSFSGANVLTFGAGSRLTVL.

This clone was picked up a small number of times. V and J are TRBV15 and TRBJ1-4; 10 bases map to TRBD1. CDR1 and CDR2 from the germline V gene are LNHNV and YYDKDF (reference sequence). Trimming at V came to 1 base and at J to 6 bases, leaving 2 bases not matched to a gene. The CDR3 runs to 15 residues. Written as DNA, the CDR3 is TGTGCCACCAGCAGAGGGACAGGGGGTGATGAAAAACTGTTTTTT. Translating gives CATSRGTGGDEKLFF.

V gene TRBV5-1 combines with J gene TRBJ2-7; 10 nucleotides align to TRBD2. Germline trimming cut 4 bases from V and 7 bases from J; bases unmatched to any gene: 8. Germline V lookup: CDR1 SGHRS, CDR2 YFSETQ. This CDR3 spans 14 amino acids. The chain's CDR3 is CASSRLAGAREQYF. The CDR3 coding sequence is TGCGCCAGCAGCCGACTAGCGGGTGCTCGGGAGCAGTACTTC. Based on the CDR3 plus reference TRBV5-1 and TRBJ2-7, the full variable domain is KAGVTQTPRYLIKTRGQQVTLSCSPISGHRSVSWYQQTPGQGLQFLFEYFSETQRNKGNFPGRFSGRQFSNSRSEMNVSTLELGDSALYLCASSRLAGAREQYFGPGTRLTVT.